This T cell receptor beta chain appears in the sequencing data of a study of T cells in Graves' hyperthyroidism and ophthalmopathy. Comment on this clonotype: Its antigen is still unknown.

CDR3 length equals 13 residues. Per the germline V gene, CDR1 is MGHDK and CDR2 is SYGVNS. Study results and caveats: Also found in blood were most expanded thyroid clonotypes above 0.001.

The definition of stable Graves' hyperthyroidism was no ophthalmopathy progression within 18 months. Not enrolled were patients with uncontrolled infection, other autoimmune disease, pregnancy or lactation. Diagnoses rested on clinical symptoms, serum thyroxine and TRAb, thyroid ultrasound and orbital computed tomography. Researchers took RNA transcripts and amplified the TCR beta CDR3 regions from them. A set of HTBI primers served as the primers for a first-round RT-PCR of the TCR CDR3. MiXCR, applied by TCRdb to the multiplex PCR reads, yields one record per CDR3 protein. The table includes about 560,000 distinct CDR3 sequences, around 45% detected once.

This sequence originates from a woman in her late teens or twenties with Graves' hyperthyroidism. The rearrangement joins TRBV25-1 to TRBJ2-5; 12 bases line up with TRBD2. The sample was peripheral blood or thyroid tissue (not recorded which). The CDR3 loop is CDSGLAGRETQYF. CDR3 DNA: TGTGATTCCGGACTAGCGGGAAGAGAGACCCAGTACTTC. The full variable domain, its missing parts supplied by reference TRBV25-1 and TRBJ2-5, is EADIYQTPRYLVIGTGKKITLECSQTMGHDKMYWYQQDPGMELHLIHYSYGVNSTEKGDLSSESTVSRIRTEHFPLTLESARPSHTSQYLCDSGLAGRETQYFGPGTRLLVL.